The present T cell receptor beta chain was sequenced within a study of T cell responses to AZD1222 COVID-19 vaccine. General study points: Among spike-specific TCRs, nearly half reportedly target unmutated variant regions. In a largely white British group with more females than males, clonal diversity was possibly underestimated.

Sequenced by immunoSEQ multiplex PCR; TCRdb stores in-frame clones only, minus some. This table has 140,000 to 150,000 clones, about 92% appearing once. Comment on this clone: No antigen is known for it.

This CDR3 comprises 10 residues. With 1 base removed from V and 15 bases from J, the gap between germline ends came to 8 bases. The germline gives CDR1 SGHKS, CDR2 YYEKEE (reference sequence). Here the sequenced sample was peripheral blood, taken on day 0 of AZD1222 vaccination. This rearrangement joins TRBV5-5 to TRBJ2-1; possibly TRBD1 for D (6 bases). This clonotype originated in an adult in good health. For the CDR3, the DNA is TGTGCCAGCAGCTTGAAGGGGGTGTTCTTC. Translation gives CASSLKGVFF.